Listed below are T cell receptor beta chains from one sample, sequenced in a study of OX40 agonist ivuxolimab in advanced cancers. TCRdb's copy holds only in-frame clones and misses some; the assay was immunoSEQ multiplex PCR. Here the sample spans more than 80,000 clones, around 87% being singletons. Sequencing was performed on CD4+ or CD8+ T cells sorted from blood, taken in a trial of the OX40 agonist ivuxolimab. The receptors were gathered from an adult with an advanced solid tumor such as melanoma, head and neck, liver or kidney cancer. CDR3s include the opening cysteine and the closing phenylalanine or tryptophan. Fields, in order: D gene, clone size, J gene, V gene, CDR3 length, CDR3 DNA, CDR3 protein. The D gene is left open where the match is weak. Rows give clone size only sometimes, using once, few, many, or a class for an expanded clone.

D: TRBD2; size: -; J: TRBJ2-1; V: TRBV10-3; length: 16; DNA: TGTGCCATCAATGGGCGGCTAGCGGGAGGGTACAATGAGCAGTTCTTC; CDR3: CAINGRLAGGYNEQFF
D: TRBD2; size: -; J: TRBJ2-5; V: TRBV5-5; length: 16; DNA: TGTGCCAGCAGCAGACCTACTAGCGGAGCGCAAGAGACCCAGTACTTC; CDR3: CASSRPTSGAQETQYF
D: -; size: few; J: TRBJ1-3; V: TRBV5-5; length: 16; DNA: TGTGCCAGCAGCCCACGGCCACAGGGCTCTGGAAACACCATATATTTT; CDR3: CASSPRPQGSGNTIYF
D: -; size: -; J: TRBJ2-6; V: TRBV5-1; length: 14; DNA: TGCGCCAGCAGCTTGGCCTCTGGGGCCAACGTCCTGACTTTC; CDR3: CASSLASGANVLTF
D: TRBD2; size: -; J: TRBJ2-3; V: TRBV25-1; length: 15; DNA: TGTGCCAGCAGTATCCAGCGGGGGGTCACAGATACGCAGTATTTT; CDR3: CASSIQRGVTDTQYF
D: -; size: -; J: TRBJ1-5; V: TRBV6-1; length: 12; DNA: TGTGCCAGCAGTGAACGAGATCAGCCCCAGCATTTT; CDR3: CASSERDQPQHF
D: -; size: few; J: TRBJ2-1; V: TRBV10-1; length: 15; DNA: TGCGCCAGCAGTGAGCAGGGGGGGGACCACAATGAGCAGTTCTTC; CDR3: CASSEQGGDHNEQFF
D: -; size: -; J: TRBJ2-5; V: TRBV6-1; length: 14; DNA: TGTGCCAGCGCCCATGGTGGGCTTTACGAGACCCAGTACTTC; CDR3: CASAHGGLYETQYF
D: TRBD1; size: -; J: TRBJ1-4; V: TRBV25-1; length: 15; DNA: TGTGCCAGCAGTGACAAGGAGGGGGCGGGTGAAAAACTGTTTTTT; CDR3: CASSDKEGAGEKLFF
D: -; size: -; J: TRBJ1-2; V: TRBV11-2; length: 12; DNA: TGTGCCAGCAGCGCGTCCGGGACGGTGGACACCTTC; CDR3: CASSASGTVDTF
D: -; size: -; J: TRBJ2-4; V: TRBV10-3; length: 15; DNA: TGTGCCATCAGCGAGGACCAGCTAGCCAAAAACATTCAGTACTTC; CDR3: CAISEDQLAKNIQYF
D: TRBD1; size: -; J: TRBJ2-5; V: TRBV10-3; length: 16; DNA: TGTGCCATCAGGGGGGCGGGACAGGGGATCCAAGAGACCCAGTACTTC; CDR3: CAIRGAGQGIQETQYF
D: TRBD2; size: -; J: TRBJ2-1; V: TRBV7-2; length: 17; DNA: TGTGCCAGCAGCTGGGGTCAGTTTGCGGGAGGGCCCAATGAGCAGTTCTTC; CDR3: CASSWGQFAGGPNEQFF
D: TRBD1; size: -; J: TRBJ2-4; V: TRBV5-6; length: 18; DNA: TGTGCCAGCAGCTTGGACAGGGGGCACTTAATAGCCAAAAACATTCAGTACTTC; CDR3: CASSLDRGHLIAKNIQYF
D: -; size: -; J: TRBJ1-4; V: TRBV6-6; length: 16; DNA: TGTGCCAGCAGTGTAGGGGGTTTTTCAGATGATGAAAAACTGTTTTTT; CDR3: CASSVGGFSDDEKLFF
D: -; size: -; J: TRBJ2-7; V: TRBV21-1; length: 16; DNA: TGTGCCAGCATCAGCGGCCGGGACAGCTTCTCCTACGAGCAGTACTTC; CDR3: CASISGRDSFSYEQYF
D: TRBD1; size: -; J: TRBJ1-4; V: TRBV5-1; length: 17; DNA: TGCGCCAGCAGCTTGTCGACAGGGCCTGCAACTAATGAAAAACTGTTTTTT; CDR3: CASSLSTGPATNEKLFF
D: TRBD2; size: -; J: TRBJ2-1; V: TRBV5-4; length: 14; DNA: TGTGCCAGCAGGTTAGCGGGGGGCTACAATGAGCAGTTCTTC; CDR3: CASRLAGGYNEQFF
D: -; size: -; J: TRBJ1-3; V: TRBV11-2; length: 18; DNA: TGTGCCAGCAGCTTAGTGGTTTGGGCGCCCGACTCTGGAAACACCATATATTTT; CDR3: CASSLVVWAPDSGNTIYF
D: -; size: -; J: TRBJ1-2; V: TRBV20-1; length: 10; DNA: TGCAGTGCTAGAGGACAGGGCTACACCTTC; CDR3: CSARGQGYTF
D: -; size: -; J: TRBJ2-3; V: TRBV21-1; length: 16; DNA: TGTGCCAGCAGCGCTTTGCCGGGACAGCCCACAGATACGCAGTATTTT; CDR3: CASSALPGQPTDTQYF
D: -; size: -; J: TRBJ1-4; V: TRBV30; length: 14; DNA: TGTGCCTGGAGTCTGGCGGGGGCGGGGGGAAAACTGTTTTTT; CDR3: CAWSLAGAGGKLFF
D: -; size: -; J: TRBJ1-2; V: TRBV7-3; length: 13; DNA: TGTGCCAGCAGCCCTAGGGCAGGGCATGGCTACACCTTC; CDR3: CASSPRAGHGYTF
D: -; size: -; J: TRBJ2-7; V: TRBV29-1; length: 13; DNA: TGCAGCGTTGAGGGAACAAAGGGAGCCGAGCAGTACTTC; CDR3: CSVEGTKGAEQYF
D: TRBD2; size: -; J: TRBJ2-5; V: TRBV12-5; length: 17; DNA: TGTGCTAGTGGTTTGGGGCTAGCGGGGGCCCCCAAAGAGACCCAGTACTTC; CDR3: CASGLGLAGAPKETQYF
D: TRBD2; size: -; J: TRBJ2-3; V: TRBV11-3; length: 16; DNA: TGTGCCAGCAGCCCTGGACTAGCGCTTAGCACAGATACGCAGTATTTT; CDR3: CASSPGLALSTDTQYF
D: -; size: -; J: TRBJ2-7; V: TRBV15; length: 18; DNA: TGTGCCACCAGCAGAACCCCGGGGGGCAGTCGGAAGGTAGGCGAGCAGTACTTC; CDR3: CATSRTPGGSRKVGEQYF
D: TRBD1; size: -; J: TRBJ2-6; V: TRBV7-3; length: 15; DNA: TGTGCCAGCAGCTCGACAGGGTCTGGGGCCAACGTCCTGACTTTC; CDR3: CASSSTGSGANVLTF
D: -; size: -; J: TRBJ2-5; V: TRBV15; length: 15; DNA: TGTGCCACCAGCAGGGAGGGGATGAGCGCAGAGACCCAGTACTTC; CDR3: CATSREGMSAETQYF
D: -; size: -; J: TRBJ2-3; V: TRBV1; length: 16; DNA: TGCACCAGCAGCCAAGAGAAGTGGCCTGGGGGAGATACGCAGTATTTT; CDR3: CTSSQEKWPGGDTQYF
D: -; size: -; J: TRBJ2-5; V: TRBV10-1; length: 15; DNA: TGCGCCAGCAGTGAGTCGCCTAATGGCCCCGGGGCCCAGTACTTC; CDR3: CASSESPNGPGAQYF
D: TRBD2; size: few; J: TRBJ2-2; V: TRBV4-1; length: 20; DNA: TGCGCCAGCAGCCAAGACCAGAGACTAGCGGGTAGTAGCGACACCGGGGAGCTGTTTTTT; CDR3: CASSQDQRLAGSSDTGELFF